Presented here are 22 T cell receptor beta chains from one specimen sequenced in a study of long-term antiretroviral therapy in people with HIV. The immunoSEQ assay was v3.0, run at survey level. Here immunoSEQ multiplex PCR was the method, and the copy in TCRdb shows in-frame clones only, minus some. The sample yields 12,000 or so clones, 82% seen once. The input for sequencing was unsorted PBMCs, taken around 8 years after starting antiretroviral therapy. The receptors derive from a man aged 45-65 years with HIV.

This clone was picked up a small number of times. The V call is TRBV6-5, the J call TRBJ1-1; D is undetermined. The length of the CDR3 is 15 residues. Trimming removed 3 bases from V and 2 bases from J, with 13 bases in between. Germline CDR1 MNHEY, CDR2 SVGAGI. The CDR3 protein is CASSYSAVHNTEAFF. DNA for the CDR3: TGTGCCAGCAGTTATAGCGCGGTACATAACACTGAAGCTTTCTTT.

This chain joins TRBV5-8 and TRBJ2-7, with a tentative D call TRBD2 (6 bases). V lost 6 bases to trimming and J lost 2 bases, with 21 bases between them. The V gene's germline CDR1 is SGHTS and CDR2 YDEGEE. The CDR3 consists of 16 residues. This CDR3 is CASINPWGETPYEQYF. CDR3 sequence (DNA): TGTGCCAGCATCAACCCTTGGGGGGAAACCCCCTACGAGCAGTACTTC.

The chain carries TRBV25-1 and TRBJ1-1, with 7 bases identical to TRBD1. The CDR3 totals 15 residues. Trimming took 1 base from V and 0 from J; bases not matched to a gene: 2. Per germline, CDR1 MGHDK and CDR2 SYGVNS. DNA for the CDR3: TGTGCCAGCAGTGAATTCAGGGGGGTGAACACTGAAGCTTTCTTT. Translated: CASSEFRGVNTEAFF.

This sequence joins TRBV30 and TRBJ2-7; D remains ambiguous. Trimming pared 3 bases from V and 0 bases from J, leaving 6 bases between. The CDR3 runs to 12 residues. Germline assignment: CDR1 GTSNPN and CDR2 SVGIG (reference sequence). CDR3 bases: TGTGCCTGGAGGGGTGACTCCTACGAGCAGTACTTC. Protein sequence: CAWRGDSYEQYF.

The chain carries TRBV5-4 and TRBJ2-3, with 10 bases that match TRBD1. The germline V gene encodes CDR1 SGHNT and CDR2 YYREEE (reference sequence). The V segment lost 5 bases and the J segment 4 bases; nucleotides outside the gene matches: 4. CDR3 size: 14 residues. The CDR3 sequence is CASRVGTGADTQYF. CDR3 DNA sequence: TGTGCCAGCAGGGTCGGGACAGGGGCAGATACGCAGTATTTT.

The V gene is TRBV28, the J gene TRBJ1-1; D call uncertain. Germline CDR1 and CDR2: MDHEN and SYDVKM. The ends were cut back, 3 bases at V and 1 base at J, with 6 bases in the middle. This CDR3 has 13 amino acids. The chain's CDR3 is CASSFDKNTEAFF. The CDR3 nucleotides read TGTGCCAGCAGTTTTGACAAGAACACTGAAGCTTTCTTT.

The rearrangement joins TRBV6-1 to TRBJ2-7, with D perhaps assigned TRBD1 or TRBD2 (6 bases each). The CDR3 extends over 11 amino acids. CDR1 is MNHNS, CDR2 SASEGT, per germline. Trimming cost V 8 bases and J 10 bases, with 15 bases left between them. The CDR3 DNA follows: TGTGCCAGCCTACGGGGCGGGACACAGTACTTC. It specifies CASLRGGTQYF.

The CDR3 nucleotides read TGTGCCAGCAAAACAGGGGGCGCCCTTTCCTACGAGCAGTACTTC. Residues: CASKTGGALSYEQYF. V gene TRBV27 combines with J gene TRBJ2-7; 9 bases line up with TRBD1. J lost 1 base, V lost 7 bases, and 8 bases had no gene match. CDR1 is MNHEY and CDR2 is SMNVEV in the germline V gene (reference sequence). The CDR3 covers 15 residues.

The chain carries TRBV27 and TRBJ2-1, with 8 bases that match TRBD2. The germline gives CDR1 MNHEY, CDR2 SMNVEV (reference sequence). This CDR3 has 14 residues. The V segment lost 4 bases and the J segment 5 bases; nucleotides outside the gene matches: 4. CDR3 protein: CASSSGLVNNEQFF. CDR3 DNA sequence: TGTGCCAGCAGTTCGGGACTAGTTAACAATGAGCAGTTCTTC.

With respect to this clone: At one of its ends the junction is not consistent with the germline gene, which may arise from a read error. This chain links TRBV2 with TRBJ2-1; 7 nucleotides line up with TRBD1. CDR3 length: 15 amino acids. CDR1 and CDR2 from the germline V gene are SNHLY and FYNNEI. In DNA, the CDR3 is TGTGCCAGCAGCGAAGGGGCAGGGGGCTACAATGAGCAGTTCTTC. Its protein is CASSEGAGGYNEQFF.

The chain carries TRBV9 and TRBJ2-3; 7 bases are a match to TRBD2. This CDR3 comprises 16 residues. The J segment lost 3 bases and the V segment lost 0 bases, leaving 7 bases of the junction unmatched. Germline CDR1 reads SGDLS; CDR2 reads YYNGEE. Written as DNA, the CDR3 is TGTGCCAGCAGCGTAGACAACGGGGGGACGACAGATACGCAGTATTTT. This codes for CASSVDNGGTTDTQYF.

This chain uses TRBV9 with TRBJ2-1; tentatively, D is TRBD1 (6 bases). Per germline, CDR1 SGDLS and CDR2 YYNGEE. The V gene lost 4 bases and the J gene lost 6 bases, with 11 bases spanning the gap. This CDR3 region has 13 residues. Here the CDR3 DNA reads TGTGCCAGCAGCCCCCGACAGGCCAATGAGCAGTTCTTC. This sequence encodes CASSPRQANEQFF.

The V gene is TRBV27, the J gene TRBJ2-3; 11 positions match TRBD2. V shed 4 bases, J shed 3 bases, and the junction held 3 bases outside the gene matches. The CDR3 sequence is 15 residues long. Germline V gene data show CDR1 as MNHEY and CDR2 as SMNVEV (reference sequence). For the CDR3, the DNA is TGTGCCAGCAGTTATACTAGCGGGGGTACAGATACGCAGTATTTT. This encodes CASSYTSGGTDTQYF.

The V and J genes are TRBV9 and TRBJ2-3; D unresolved. The length of the CDR3 is 15 residues. Germline V lookup: CDR1 SGDLS, CDR2 YYNGEE. V gave up 4 bases and J gave up 0 bases, with 12 bases separating them. The CDR3 reads CASSPSGRSTDTQYF. CDR3 nucleotide sequence: TGTGCCAGCAGCCCCTCCGGCAGAAGCACAGATACGCAGTATTTT.

The chain uses TRBV19 and TRBJ1-1; perhaps TRBD1 as D (5 bases). Per germline, CDR1 LNHDA and CDR2 SQIVND (reference sequence). The CDR3 spans 14 residues. V lost 7 bases, J lost 4 bases, and 16 bases lay in between. CDR3 nucleotide sequence: TGTGCCAGTACCTCGACAGCGCGGTTCACTGAAGCTTTCTTT. It is translated as CASTSTARFTEAFF.

Only a few counts were recorded for this clone. The rearrangement uses TRBV29-1 and TRBJ2-7, with TRBD2 matching over 8 bases. The length of the CDR3 is 14 residues. Germline V lookup: CDR1 SQVTM, CDR2 ANQGSEA. After removal of 3 bases from V and 4 bases from J, the junction contained 8 bases not matched to a gene. This chain's CDR3 is CSVDPGGEGYEQYF. The DNA for the CDR3 is TGCAGCGTTGACCCCGGGGGGGAGGGTTACGAGCAGTACTTC.

V and J are TRBV20-1 and TRBJ1-5; 7 bases match TRBD1. Unmatched junction bases numbered 5, after V lost 3 bases and J lost 12 bases. This CDR3 is 11 amino acids long. The germline gives CDR1 DFQATT, CDR2 SNEGSKA (reference sequence). The CDR3 spells CSASYRGLQHF. CDR3 nucleotides: TGCAGTGCTAGCTACAGGGGTCTCCAGCATTTT.

As DNA, the CDR3 is TGTGCCAGCAGTACCGGGACAGGGAAGGACGAGACCCAGTACTTC. Translating gives CASSTGTGKDETQYF. This chain uses TRBV7-6 with TRBJ2-5, with 9 bases aligning to TRBD1. Germline V gives CDR1 SGHVS, CDR2 FNYEAQ. Trimming removed 6 bases from V and 5 bases from J; junction bases left unmatched: 10. The CDR3 is 15 amino acids. Supplemented by reference TRBV7-6 and TRBJ2-5, the full variable domain reads GAGVSQSPRYKVTKRGQDVALRCDPISGHVSLYWYRQALGQGPEFLTYFNYEAQQDKSGLPNDRFSAERPEGSISTLTIQRTEQRDSAMYRCASSTGTGKDETQYFGPGTRLLVL.

The chain has TRBV27 and TRBJ1-5, with 11 bases aligning to TRBD1. With V trimmed by 6 bases and J by 7 bases, 14 bases remained unmatched. Germline V gives CDR1 MNHEY, CDR2 SMNVEV (reference sequence). The length of the CDR3 is 17 residues. The CDR3 DNA follows: TGTGCCAGCAGACCCCGACTCGGGACAGGGGGAGAACAGCCCCAGCATTTT. Translating gives CASRPRLGTGGEQPQHF.

The rearrangement links TRBV5-6 to TRBJ2-7; D is uncertain. CDR3 length equals 14 residues. V gave up 1 base and J gave up 1 base, with 9 bases separating them. Germline lookup yields CDR1 SGHDT and CDR2 YYEEEE. The CDR3 reads CASSLLTTSYEQYF. The CDR3, as DNA: TGTGCCAGCAGCTTGCTGACAACTTCCTACGAGCAGTACTTC.

The chain employs TRBV7-9 and TRBJ2-7; tentatively, D is TRBD1 or TRBD2 (5 bases each). The ends were cut back, 5 bases at V and 2 bases at J, with 10 bases in the middle. CDR3 size: 13 residues. Germline CDR1 SEHNR, CDR2 FQNEAQ (reference sequence). The CDR3 nucleotides read TGTGCCAGCAGCCTCTTGGGGGCCTACGAGCAGTACTTC. It is translated as CASSLLGAYEQYF.

The V gene is TRBV19, the J gene TRBJ2-3; D remains ambiguous. Germline V gene data show CDR1 as LNHDA and CDR2 as SQIVND (reference sequence). Trimming removed 4 bases at V and 5 bases at J, with 13 bases between. The CDR3 is 14 amino acids. The CDR3 reads CASSRTAARDTQYF. CDR3 nucleotides: TGTGCCAGTAGTAGGACGGCTGCACGAGATACGCAGTATTTT.